This TCR beta chain was captured in a study of blood T cells in healthy people across ages. Whole-study findings and limits: Per-million-T-cell TCR beta diversity fell roughly linearly with age. Aged donors had fewer naive CD4+ cells and lower diversity than long-lived donors.

Then a second PCR, running about 6 to 12 cycles, was carried out with a sample-barcoded 5' primer and a J-beta primer mix. CDR3-containing paired-end reads numbered at least 2.5 million in each sample. MiXCR was run by TCRdb on the 5' RACE reads, yielding one entry per CDR3 protein. The sample lists about 1.7 million distinct CDR3 sequences, roughly 30% occurring once. This CDR3 has 13 residues. The germline V gene encodes CDR1 SQVTM and CDR2 ANQGSEA. V was trimmed by 6 bases and J by 2 bases, leaving 13 bases between them. This clonotype was counted only a few times. What it recognizes is unknown. This sequence joins TRBV29-1 and TRBJ2-5; D uncertain. The clonotype originates from a woman in her thirties in good health. The sequenced material came from blood. DNA of the CDR3: TGCAGCGTGGTGAAGTCGGGTCAAGAGACCCAGTACTTC. Protein sequence: CSVVKSGQETQYF. Filled out from reference TRBV29-1 and TRBJ2-5, the complete variable domain reads SAVISQKPSRDICQRGTSLTIQCQVDSQVTMMFWYRQQPGQSLTLIATANQGSEATYESGFVIDKFPISRPNLTFSTLTVSNMSPEDSSIYLCSVVKSGQETQYFGPGTRLLVL.